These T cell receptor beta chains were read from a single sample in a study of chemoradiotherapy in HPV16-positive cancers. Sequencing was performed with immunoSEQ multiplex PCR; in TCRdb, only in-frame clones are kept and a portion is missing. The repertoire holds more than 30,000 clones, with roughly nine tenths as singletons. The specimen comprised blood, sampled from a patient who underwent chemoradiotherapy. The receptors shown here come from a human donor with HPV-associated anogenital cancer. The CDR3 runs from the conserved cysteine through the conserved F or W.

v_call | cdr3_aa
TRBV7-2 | CASSPPGGEQYF
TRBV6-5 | CASSYESPGSYEQYF
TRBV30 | CAWNPDRYTEAFF
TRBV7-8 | CASSSRPFQGGSSYNSPLHF
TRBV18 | CASSPRKRGSPDTQYF
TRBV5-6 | CASTLRGAYEQYF
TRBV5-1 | CASSPDRGNDEQFF
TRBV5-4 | CASSFAPGTDTQYF
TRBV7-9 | CASSFKGGTGTSDTQYF
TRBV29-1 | CSVWEGQGTSTDTQYF
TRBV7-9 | CASSFGTGGALTIEKLFF
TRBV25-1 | CASSLGGAQNQPQHF
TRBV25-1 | CASSVVNGQTQETQYF
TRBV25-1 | CASRTDLNTEAFF
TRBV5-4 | CASSLDRGFYEQYF
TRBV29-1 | CSVEGSEAGADTQYF
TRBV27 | CASSSLSDRGRQTQYF
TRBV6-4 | CARKPQGHTGELFF
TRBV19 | CASRMSEWSTDTQYF
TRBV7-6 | CASSRTSGMYNEQFF
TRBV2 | CASSGPSGGVTDTQYF
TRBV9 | CASSLGTGLMNTEAFF
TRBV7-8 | CASSLEQGRDQPQHF
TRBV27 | CASSRVEGRSPYF
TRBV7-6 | CASSLGDGYGYTF
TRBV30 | CAWSDAEQYF
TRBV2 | CASRGQGLEPQHF
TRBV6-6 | CASSDRGPSLEAFF
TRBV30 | CASTGRAADTQYF
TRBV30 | CAWGGSTIYF
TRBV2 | CASSALAALNNEQFF
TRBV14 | CASSPTGNRASHGYTF
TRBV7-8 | CASSLALLSDEQFF
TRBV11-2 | CASRVYRGPLGYTF
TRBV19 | CASSFFGTGNQPQHF
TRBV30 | CAWSVDSNQPQHF
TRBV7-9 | CASSLALGVADTQYF
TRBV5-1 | CASSLDGESGTDTQYF
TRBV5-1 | CASSEHGGEQYF
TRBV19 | CASSYHGDNEKLFF
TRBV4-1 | CASSQVLAGTNEQFF
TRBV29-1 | CSVDRSNTEAFF
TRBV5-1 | CASSLEGPQETQYF
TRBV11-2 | CASSLDTGGRVNEQFF
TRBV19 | CASSPDRGHEQFF
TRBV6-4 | CAASRGLMGDTQYF
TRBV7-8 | CASSVKEYQPQHF
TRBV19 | CASGRDPNTEAFF
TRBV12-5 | CASGPSGTSYNEQFF
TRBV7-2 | CASSYRWTGLGNIQYF
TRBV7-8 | CASSPLAGFITEAFF
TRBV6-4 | CASSVGGGTDTQYF
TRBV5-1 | CASSGGTENTEAFF
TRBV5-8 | CASSYDSNSPLHF
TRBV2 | CASSEPLSGGYTF